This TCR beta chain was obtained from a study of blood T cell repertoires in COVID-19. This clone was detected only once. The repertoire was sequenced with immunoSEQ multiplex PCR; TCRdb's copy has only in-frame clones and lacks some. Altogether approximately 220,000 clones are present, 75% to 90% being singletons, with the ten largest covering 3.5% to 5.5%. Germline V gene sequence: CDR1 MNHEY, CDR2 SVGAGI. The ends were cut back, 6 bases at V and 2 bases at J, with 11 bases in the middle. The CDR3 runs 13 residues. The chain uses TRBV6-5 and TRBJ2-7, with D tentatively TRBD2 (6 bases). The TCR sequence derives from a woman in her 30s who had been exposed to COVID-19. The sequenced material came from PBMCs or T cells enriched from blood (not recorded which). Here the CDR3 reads CASSGTSPYEQYF. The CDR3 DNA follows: TGTGCCAGCAGCGGGACTTCCCCCTACGAGCAGTACTTC.